These 15 T cell receptor beta chains originate from one sample sequenced in a study of blood T cells in healthy people across ages. A second PCR of 7 to 11 cycles used a sample-barcoded 5' primer and a J-beta primer mix. MiXCR was run by TCRdb on the 5' RACE reads, yielding one entry per CDR3 protein. The sample yields 650,000 to 1,000,000 distinct CDR3 sequences, roughly 35% seen once. The sequencing sample was made of blood. These receptors were obtained from a man younger than 35 in good health.

This clonotype showed up just once. This may be a read error: a much more frequent sequence differs by one nucleotide. V and J are TRBV15 and TRBJ2-1; a possible D gene is TRBD1 (6 bases). This CDR3 comprises 14 residues. The V gene lost 4 bases and the J gene lost 10 bases, with 17 bases spanning the gap. Germline loops: CDR1 LNHNV, CDR2 YYDKDF (reference sequence). This chain's CDR3 is CATSMGQGIYEQFF. CDR3 bases: TGTGCCACCAGCATGGGACAAGGGATATACGAGCAGTTCTTC.

This chain links TRBV13 with TRBJ2-7, with D possibly matching TRBD1 (6 bases). The germline V and J ends were trimmed by 5 bases and 5 bases, with 22 bases remaining between them. The CDR3 contains 16 residues. Germline CDR1 is PRHDT and CDR2 is FYEKMQ (reference sequence). CDR3 loop: CASSLSRGGEEDEQYF. In DNA, the CDR3 is TGTGCCAGCAGCCTCTCCAGAGGGGGTGAGGAAGACGAGCAGTACTTC.

This clonotype appeared a few times. The chain is built from TRBV5-1 and TRBJ2-1; 10 positions match TRBD2. Germline V lookup: CDR1 SGHRS, CDR2 YFSETQ. Germline trimming cut 2 bases from V and 4 bases from J; bases unmatched to any gene: 6. The CDR3 loop spans 16 amino acids. The CDR3 region is CASSFEAGGLYNEQFF. DNA for the CDR3: TGCGCCAGCAGCTTTGAAGCGGGGGGGTTATACAATGAGCAGTTCTTC.

This clonotype was seen a handful of times. The rearrangement uses TRBV4-1 and TRBJ1-5; no firm D call. The germline V gene encodes CDR1 MGHRA and CDR2 YSYEKL. The ends were cut back, 1 base at V and 4 bases at J, with 8 bases in the middle. The CDR3 contains 14 residues. CDR3 bases: TGCGCCAGCAGCCAAGCGGCACTGAATCAGCCCCAGCATTTT. Its translation is CASSQAALNQPQHF.

Notes on this clonotype: A read error may explain this, as a much larger clone is one base away. The genes are TRBV2 and TRBJ2-1, with TRBD2 matching 8 bases. Germline loops: CDR1 SNHLY, CDR2 FYNNEI. V lost 6 bases and J lost 13; bases outside the gene matches: 23. The CDR3 consists of 17 residues. The CDR3 loop reads CASRKGGGTWSQETQFF. DNA of the CDR3: TGTGCCAGCAGAAAGGGCGGGGGGACTTGGAGCCAAGAGACCCAGTTCTTC.

The chain couples TRBV7-2 to TRBJ1-4; D gene ambiguous. Trimming took off 5 bases at V and 8 bases at J, with 15 bases between the two ends. The germline V gene has CDR1 SGHTA and CDR2 FQGNSA. CDR3 length equals 14 residues. CDR3 protein: CASSVDRQQEKLFF. The CDR3 nucleotides are TGTGCCAGCAGCGTAGATCGGCAACAGGAAAAACTGTTTTTT. Using reference TRBV7-2 and TRBJ1-4 for the parts outside the CDR3, the full variable domain is GAGVSQSPSNKVTEKGKDVELRCDPISGHTALYWYRQSLGQGLEFLIYFQGNSAPDKSGLPSDRFSAERTGGSVSTLTIQRTQQEDSAVYLCASSVDRQQEKLFFGSGTQLSVL.

This clonotype showed up just a few times. The CDR3 reads CASSYGAGGVYEQYF. The CDR3 nucleotides read TGTGCCAGCAGTTACGGGGCGGGGGGGGTCTACGAGCAGTACTTC. This sequence joins TRBV6-5 and TRBJ2-7; 9 nucleotides match TRBD2. The CDR3 extends over 15 amino acids. CDR1 is MNHEY, CDR2 SVGAGI, per germline. Unmatched junction bases numbered 5, after V lost 2 bases and J lost 3 bases.

In this sample, this clonotype turned up a few times. CDR3 nucleotides: TGCAGTGCTAGAGATCAGATGGGATTTCACGAGCAGTACTTC. Amino acids: CSARDQMGFHEQYF. The gene calls are TRBV20-1 and TRBJ2-7; D gene unclear. The CDR3 contains 14 residues. V was pared by 0 bases and J by 5 bases, with 14 bases between. CDR1 DFQATT and CDR2 SNEGSKA come from the germline V gene (reference sequence).

This clonotype has just a few counts. The V and J genes are TRBV7-2 and TRBJ2-1, with no clear D. Between the trimmed V and J ends, which lost 5 bases and 3 bases, there was a span of 8 bases. The CDR3 is 13 residues long. The germline V gene has CDR1 SGHTA and CDR2 FQGNSA. CDR3: CASSLFVYNEQFF. DNA of the CDR3: TGTGCCAGCAGCCTCTTCGTCTACAATGAGCAGTTCTTC.

The V gene is TRBV4-3, the J gene TRBJ1-1; maybe TRBD1 (5 bases). The V gene's germline CDR1 is LGHNA and CDR2 YSLEER. The ends were cut back, 1 base at V and 7 bases at J, with 13 bases in the middle. The CDR3 has 14 residues. The CDR3 sequence is CASSQVARAGEAFF. As DNA, the CDR3 is TGCGCCAGCAGCCAAGTGGCCAGGGCGGGTGAAGCTTTCTTT.

This clonotype was seen only a few times. Written as DNA, the CDR3 is TGCGCCAGCAGCCAAGATCCTACATTTGGTCAGCCCCAGCATTTT. Amino acid sequence: CASSQDPTFGQPQHF. The chain employs TRBV4-1 and TRBJ1-5; D is uncertain. The V gene lost 0 bases and the J gene lost 6 bases, with 12 bases spanning the gap. In germline, CDR1 is MGHRA, CDR2 YSYEKL. The length of the CDR3 is 15 residues.

This clonotype occurred a few times. The chain uses TRBV25-1 and TRBJ1-2, with D hard to call. CDR3 size: 11 residues. Trimming cost V 3 bases and J 7 bases, with 6 bases left between them. Germline assignment: CDR1 MGHDK and CDR2 SYGVNS. CDR3 sequence: CASSDFGGYTF. The CDR3 DNA reads TGTGCCAGCAGTGATTTTGGTGGCTACACCTTC.

The chain joins TRBV12-3 or TRBV12-4 to TRBJ2-5; perhaps TRBD1 as D (5 bases). Deletions cut 5 bases from V and 11 bases from J, with 18 bases between. The CDR3 is 13 amino acids. CDR3 residues: CASSRQGHNEQYF. The CDR3 DNA sequence: TGTGCCAGCAGTAGGCAGGGCCACAATGAGCAGTACTTC.

V is TRBV7-2 and J is TRBJ2-5, with D maybe TRBD2 (5 bases). The J call could be wrong; TRBJ2-7 is a better fit for the DNA end. The CDR3 covers 14 residues. The germline V gene has CDR1 SGHTA and CDR2 FQGNSA. The chain's CDR3 is CASSDSLEGYEQYF. For the CDR3, the DNA is TGTGCCAGCAGCGATAGTCTAGAGGGCTACGAGCAGTACTTC.

Worth noting for this clonotype: A much larger clone lies a single base off, so this may be a read error. The genes are TRBV13 and TRBJ2-4, with 8 bases lining up with TRBD1. This CDR3 has 15 amino acids. The junction had 7 bases not matched to a gene; V was cut back by 1 base and J by 8 bases. Germline CDR1 and CDR2: PRHDT and FYEKMQ (reference sequence). CDR3 sequence: CASSLAPTGADIQYF. The DNA for the CDR3 is TGTGCCAGCAGCTTAGCGCCGACAGGGGCGGACATTCAGTACTTC.